These 9 T cell receptor beta chains were sequenced from one sample in a study of lymphopenia after photon versus proton radiotherapy. Measured with immunoSEQ multiplex PCR; TCRdb has only the in-frame clones, and not every one. The repertoire holds some 30,000 clones, with nearly 90% as singletons. Sequenced material: peripheral blood, taken from a patient treated with proton-based radiotherapy. Receptors were obtained from a woman in her 70s with pancreatic cancer. Some clones in this sample may be carry-over from other donors' samples.

The chain has TRBV9 and TRBJ1-1, with D perhaps TRBD1 (6 bases). The V end was cut by 3 bases, the J end by 3 bases, with 12 bases between. Germline V CDR1 and CDR2: SGDLS, YYNGEE. The CDR3 is made up of 14 amino acids. This CDR3 is CASSGRQEYTEAFF. Here the CDR3 DNA reads TGTGCCAGCAGCGGAAGACAGGAATACACTGAAGCTTTCTTT.

V and J are TRBV6-6 and TRBJ1-2; D gene ambiguous. The germline gives CDR1 MNHNY, CDR2 SVGAGI (reference sequence). V was pared by 6 bases and J by 8 bases, with 16 bases between. There are 13 residues in the CDR3. CDR3 sequence reads: CASSPTSPRGYTF. CDR3 in DNA: TGTGCCAGCAGCCCCACCAGCCCTAGGGGCTACACCTTC.

CDR3 residues: CASSATGNTDTQYF. DNA for the CDR3: TGTGCCAGCAGTGCTACAGGGAACACAGATACGCAGTATTTT. The V and J genes are TRBV6-1 and TRBJ2-3, with D perhaps matching TRBD1 (6 bases). The CDR3 runs 14 residues. V was clipped by 4 bases and J by 2 bases, with 10 bases between them. Germline CDR1 MNHNS, CDR2 SASEGT.

The chain carries TRBV5-6 and TRBJ2-7; D is uncertain. With 3 bases removed from V and 3 bases from J, the gap between germline ends came to 4 bases. In germline, CDR1 is SGHDT, CDR2 YYEEEE. This CDR3 contains 11 residues. DNA of the CDR3: TGTGCCAGCAGCTCATACTACGAGCAGTACTTC. It codes for CASSSYYEQYF.

This chain connects TRBV30 to TRBJ1-6; 7 bases agree with TRBD1. The germline V gene encodes CDR1 GTSNPN and CDR2 SVGIG (reference sequence). The length of the CDR3 is 15 residues. The ends lost 1 base at V and 4 bases at J; junction bases unmatched: 4. CDR3 bases: TGTGCCTGGAGTGGGGACAGAAGATATAATTCACCCCTCCACTTT. This translates into CAWSGDRRYNSPLHF. The full variable domain, its missing parts supplied by reference TRBV30 and TRBJ1-6, is SQTIHQWPATLVQPVGSPLSLECTVEGTSNPNLYWYRQAAGRGLQLLFYSVGIGQISSEVPQNLSASRPQDRQFILSSKKLLLSDSGFYLCAWSGDRRYNSPLHFGNGTRLTVT.

The rearrangement joins TRBV25-1 to TRBJ2-5; perhaps TRBD1 as D (5 bases). Looked up from germline, CDR1 is MGHDK and CDR2 is SYGVNS. The CDR3 is 15 amino acids. The germline V and J ends were trimmed by 1 base and 1 base, with 10 bases remaining between them. The CDR3 DNA is TGTGCCAGCAGTGAATTTGGACATGCCCAAGAGACCCAGTACTTC. This sequence encodes CASSEFGHAQETQYF.

The chain carries TRBV7-9 and TRBJ2-1, with D possibly matching TRBD1 (5 bases). The V gene's germline CDR1 is SEHNR and CDR2 FQNEAQ (reference sequence). The CDR3 has 14 amino acids. The V end lost 3 bases, the J end lost 1 base, and 7 bases lay between the germline ends. The CDR3 DNA reads TGTGCCAGCAGCTTGGACACGTCCTACAATGAGCAGTTCTTC. Translation: CASSLDTSYNEQFF.

This clone was seen only once. This chain links TRBV6-6 with TRBJ2-1; D unresolved. The CDR3 is 12 amino acids. The germline gives CDR1 MNHNY, CDR2 SVGAGI (reference sequence). V shed 6 bases and J shed 4 bases, with 7 bases lying between them. The CDR3 region is CASSHLYNEQFF. The CDR3 DNA sequence: TGTGCCAGCAGCCATCTTTACAATGAGCAGTTCTTC.

The CDR3 bases are TGTGCCAGCAGTTCCCCGGGAGGGGGCGAGCAGTACTTC. Amino acid sequence: CASSSPGGGEQYF. The chain has TRBV6-5 and TRBJ2-7; 8 positions agree with TRBD2. The ends lost 4 bases at V and 6 bases at J; junction bases unmatched: 5. Germline CDR1 reads MNHEY; CDR2 reads SVGAGI. This CDR3 contains 13 residues.